This TCR beta chain came from a study of shared clonotypes between healthy human individuals. Each donor was a Caucasian adult residing in Nashville, Tennessee. It was at deep level that the assay was run. In the original analysis: Filtering differed, since immunoSEQ gave only junction sequences and no quality scores. Libraries were prepared by immunoSEQ multiplex PCR; TCRdb keeps only in-frame clonotypes and omits some of them. V, J and clone size reflect that table, while D and trimming were determined from the DNA. The sample includes around 240,000 clones, over 60% seen only once; the top ten take 11%. The CDR3 consists of 15 residues. V lost 0 bases and J 4 bases, leaving 12 bases between the germline ends. CDR1 and CDR2 (germline): ENHRY, SYGVKD.

Material for sequencing was memory CD4+ T cells sorted from blood. Subset specified: CD45RA-negative fraction. This rearrangement joins TRBV10-3 to TRBJ1-2; D remains unclear. The TCR sequence derives from a man younger than 40 in good health. CDR3 sequence: CAISESRVSLYGYTF. CDR3 bases: TGTGCCATCAGTGAGTCAAGGGTCTCCCTCTATGGCTACACCTTC.